The clone carrying this T cell receptor beta chain was detected many times. What it recognizes is unknown. Where libraries were unsorted, they were derived from 2 million PBMCs stored at -80 degrees C. This sample is drawn from a study of neurological immune-mediated disorders. The CDR3 loop spans 16 amino acids. The ends were cut back, 1 base at V and 3 bases at J, with 17 bases in the middle. Germline assignment: CDR1 SGHKS and CDR2 YYEKEE (reference sequence). Overall study findings and caveats: The most TCR clonal expansion was seen in HTLV-1-associated myelopathy, and the least was seen in multiple sclerosis, which fell below healthy controls. The absence of any CDR3 amino acid sequence shared by expanded clones across subjects suggests that repertoires were private in all groups.

cDNA was made by 5'RACE with 10-nucleotide random UMIs. TCRdb recomputed calls from the 5' RACE reads with MiXCR, one row per CDR3 protein. The sample holds about 51,000 distinct CDR3 sequences, 16% seen once. The source material was PBMCs. The sequence was collected from a man aged 60-69 years in good health. The chain has TRBV5-5 and TRBJ2-7, with D maybe TRBD2 (6 bases). The CDR3 DNA is TGTGCCAGCAGCTTGACTAGCTCCGGGCCGTACTACGAGCAGTACTTC. Its protein is CASSLTSSGPYYEQYF.